The 8 T cell receptor beta chains below come from one sample, sequenced in a study of blood T cell repertoires in COVID-19. The repertoire was sequenced with immunoSEQ multiplex PCR; TCRdb's copy has only in-frame clones and lacks some. The sample includes 290,000 or so clones, about four fifths of them seen just once. The specimen was PBMCs or T cells enriched from blood (not recorded which). The receptors stem from a man aged 40-49 years who had been exposed to COVID-19.

The rearrangement links TRBV19 to TRBJ2-3; 12 bases agree with TRBD2. Trimming cost V 5 bases and J 4 bases; bases outside gene matches: 4. Germline loops: CDR1 LNHDA, CDR2 SQIVND (reference sequence). The CDR3 totals 15 residues. The CDR3 loop reads CASSPLAGGADTQYF. CDR3 nucleotide sequence: TGTGCCAGTAGTCCCCTAGCGGGAGGGGCAGATACGCAGTATTTT.

The V gene is TRBV2, the J gene TRBJ1-2; no reliable D call. This CDR3 has 12 residues. Germline-derived CDR1 and CDR2 are SNHLY and FYNNEI. The V end lost 7 bases, the J end lost 8 bases, and 14 bases lay between the germline ends. The CDR3 here is CASTAASSGYTF. In nucleotides, the CDR3 is TGTGCCAGCACCGCAGCGAGCTCGGGCTACACCTTC.

In this sample, this clone turned up once. The chain employs TRBV5-1 and TRBJ1-3; D is unclear. Germline-derived CDR1 and CDR2 are SGHRS and YFSETQ. CDR3 length: 13 residues. V dropped 7 bases and J dropped 0 bases, with 8 bases sitting between them. The CDR3, as DNA: TGCGCCAGCGCCCGGTCCTCTGGAAACACCATATATTTT. Protein sequence: CASARSSGNTIYF.

A single count supports this clone. The CDR3 sequence is CASTLLNRVSTGELFF. The CDR3, as DNA: TGTGCCAGCACCTTGCTTAACAGGGTTTCGACCGGGGAGCTGTTTTTT. The chain is built from TRBV21-1 and TRBJ2-2; the table's D gene call, TRBD1, was not cross checked with the DNA. TRBV21-1 is recorded as a pseudogene. The CDR3 is 16 residues long.

DNA for the CDR3: TGTGCCAGCAGCTTAGGACGCGGTGCCGAGGACGAGCAGTACTTC. Its translation: CASSLGRGAEDEQYF. The V call is TRBV13, the J call TRBJ2-7; D uncertain. This CDR3 is built from 15 residues. Germline CDR1 and CDR2: PRHDT and FYEKMQ (reference sequence). Trimming took 0 bases from V and 5 from J, leaving 14 bases between them.

This clone came up a few times. DNA of the CDR3: TGTGCCAGCAGTAATATAGGGGTGGCTTTCTTT. Amino acid sequence: CASSNIGVAFF. This rearrangement joins TRBV25-1 to TRBJ1-1; tentative D call: TRBD1 (5 bases). V lost 5 bases, J lost 11 bases, and 12 bases lay in between. Germline loops: CDR1 MGHDK, CDR2 SYGVNS. The CDR3 has 11 residues.

This clone was detected once. The V and J genes are TRBV19 and TRBJ2-1; 8 bases match TRBD1. The CDR3 is 14 amino acids. Germline assignment: CDR1 LNHDA and CDR2 SQIVND (reference sequence). Trimming cost V 4 bases and J 7 bases; bases outside gene matches: 6. The CDR3 bases are TGTGCCAGTAGTAGTCAGGGGGCTTGGAATGAGCAGTTCTTC. As protein: CASSSQGAWNEQFF.

CDR3 in DNA: TGTGCCAGCTCACCACTCAGGAACAATGAGCAGTTCTTC. Encoded protein: CASSPLRNNEQFF. The chain combines TRBV18 with TRBJ2-1; the D is unclear. Trimming shortened V by 1 base and J by 5 bases, and 6 bases separated the two germline ends. Germline V gives CDR1 KGHSH, CDR2 LQKENI. The CDR3 spans 13 residues.